This TCR beta chain was sequenced for a study of cytomegalovirus exposure and HLA in healthy donors. Concerning this clone itself: The antigen remains unidentified.

Study results and caveats: V- and J-gene trimming in TCR beta was tied to a missense DCLRE1C variant by an analysis performed later.

The PCR contained 60 Vbeta and 13 Jbeta primers. The repertoire was sequenced with immunoSEQ multiplex PCR; TCRdb's copy has only in-frame clones and lacks some. The sample consists of just over 150,000 clones, approximately 84% of them appearing once. This receptor was taken from a man aged 18 to 29 in good health and CMV-seropositive. The specimen was PBMCs.

The CDR3 DNA reads TGTGCGTGGGGACTAGCGGGGGGCTACTACAATGAGCAGTTCTTC. Its translation: CAWGLAGGYYNEQFF. The rearrangement joins TRBV30 to TRBJ2-1; TRBD2 matches 15 bases. The CDR3 totals 15 residues. Germline CDR1 GTSNPN, CDR2 SVGIG (reference sequence).